The 11 T cell receptor beta chains below come from one sample, sequenced in a study of Ad26.COV2.S vaccination and SARS-CoV-2 variants. Libraries were prepared by immunoSEQ multiplex PCR; TCRdb keeps only in-frame clonotypes and omits some of them. The sample holds a few hundred thousand clones, approximately 91% seen once. This sample's treatment: about 20 received Ad26.COV2.S at low or high dose, single or two shots; five or six received placebo; per-sample allocation not given. Collection of the samples took place on day 63 after the first injection of vaccine or placebo. The input for sequencing was peripheral blood, taken in a trial of Ad26.COV2.S vaccine versus placebo. The receptors originated from a person aged 18-65 years who received the Ad26.COV2.S COVID-19 vaccine or a placebo.

The chain couples TRBV4-2 to TRBJ2-1; TRBD2 is a possible D gene (5 bases). This CDR3 comprises 15 residues. Per germline, CDR1 LGHNA and CDR2 YNFKEQ. Between the trimmed V and J ends, which lost 0 bases and 8 bases, there was a span of 14 bases. This chain's CDR3 is CASSQESGSTHEQFF. CDR3 DNA: TGTGCCAGCAGCCAAGAGTCGGGATCTACACATGAGCAGTTCTTC.

This chain links TRBV5-4 with TRBJ2-1, with D tentatively TRBD2 (5 bases). The CDR3 length is 15 residues. Germline V gives CDR1 SGHNT, CDR2 YYREEE (reference sequence). V was pared by 5 bases and J by 6 bases, with 18 bases between. The CDR3 loop reads CASSIPESRGNEQFF. The CDR3 bases are TGTGCCAGCAGTATCCCTGAGAGCCGGGGCAATGAGCAGTTCTTC.

This clone has a single count. The chain uses TRBV7-9 and TRBJ2-3, with TRBD2 as a possible D gene (6 bases). Between the trimmed V and J ends, which lost 4 bases and 0 bases, there was a span of 17 bases. This CDR3 is 17 amino acids long. Germline V CDR1 and CDR2: SEHNR, FQNEAQ (reference sequence). The CDR3 sequence: CASSSRPGGPSTDTQYF. The DNA for the CDR3 is TGTGCCAGCAGCTCTCGCCCCGGGGGACCTAGCACAGATACGCAGTATTTT.

This chain uses TRBV19 with TRBJ2-5, with D perhaps TRBD2 (6 bases). Germline V gives CDR1 LNHDA, CDR2 SQIVND (reference sequence). Trimming took 4 bases from V and 7 from J, leaving 13 bases between them. This CDR3 is 13 amino acids long. In nucleotides, the CDR3 is TGTGCCAGTAGTACTGGGGACTCCGGGACCCAGTACTTC. Residues: CASSTGDSGTQYF.

This clone occurred once. This chain uses TRBV13 with TRBJ2-5, with D uncertain. CDR3 length: 14 amino acids. Trimming removed 1 base at V and 2 bases at J, with 8 bases between. Germline values: CDR1 PRHDT, CDR2 FYEKMQ (reference sequence). The CDR3 here is CASSLEVRQETQYF. DNA for the CDR3: TGTGCCAGCAGCTTAGAAGTTCGGCAAGAGACCCAGTACTTC.

This rearrangement joins TRBV18 to TRBJ2-1; 7 nucleotides agree with TRBD2. The CDR3 spans 15 residues. Germline CDR1 and CDR2: KGHSH and LQKENI. Losses at the gene ends were 3 bases for V and 2 bases for J; bases not matched to a gene: 4. Written as DNA, the CDR3 is TGTGCCAGCTCACCGAGCGGGAATGCCTACAATGAGCAGTTCTTC. Translation: CASSPSGNAYNEQFF.

CDR3 in amino acids: CASSIRDPRLGNEQFF. The CDR3 DNA is TGTGCCAGTAGTATAAGAGACCCCCGGCTGGGCAATGAGCAGTTCTTC. This chain connects TRBV19 to TRBJ2-1; no reliable D call. CDR1 is LNHDA, CDR2 SQIVND, per germline (reference sequence). The CDR3 is made up of 16 amino acids. V lost 2 bases to trimming and J lost 6 bases, with 17 bases between them. The whole variable domain, remainder taken from reference TRBV19 and TRBJ2-1, is DGGITQSPKYLFRKEGQNVTLSCEQNLNHDAMYWYRQDPGQGLRLIYYSQIVNDFQKGDIAEGYSVSREKKESFPLTVTSAQKNPTAFYLCASSIRDPRLGNEQFFGPGTRLTVL.

The chain links TRBV7-2 to TRBJ2-2; possible D gene TRBD2, 5 bases. Trimming took off 5 bases at V and 3 bases at J, with 16 bases between the two ends. Looked up from germline, CDR1 is SGHTA and CDR2 is FQGNSA. CDR3 length: 16 amino acids. CDR3 loop: CASSLTSFGYTGELFF. CDR3 bases: TGTGCCAGCAGCCTAACTAGTTTCGGATACACCGGGGAGCTGTTTTTT.

This clone has only one observation. The chain links TRBV10-3 to TRBJ2-7; D call uncertain. Between the trimmed V and J ends, which lost 5 bases and 2 bases, there was a span of 13 bases. CDR1 is ENHRY, CDR2 SYGVKD, per germline. The CDR3 covers 14 residues. The CDR3 loop is CAISPGPPPYEQYF. DNA of the CDR3: TGTGCCATCAGTCCCGGGCCTCCTCCCTACGAGCAGTACTTC.

Comments on this clone: At the DNA level, this CDR3 is encoded by other sequences in the same sample as well. The chain couples TRBV5-1 to TRBJ2-7; D unresolved. CDR3 size: 12 residues. Germline CDR1 reads SGHRS; CDR2 reads YFSETQ. Trimming cost V 4 bases and J 2 bases, with 7 bases left between them. CDR3 in amino acids: CASSPNTYEQYF. In nucleotides, the CDR3 is TGCGCCAGCAGCCCCAATACCTACGAGCAGTACTTC.

The chain combines TRBV5-1 with TRBJ1-2, with 12 bases that match TRBD1. The CDR3 has 15 amino acids. J was trimmed by 6 bases and V by 3 bases; bases with no gene match: 6. Germline V gene lookup returns CDR1 SGHRS and CDR2 YFSETQ. The CDR3 DNA follows: TGCGCCAGCAGCTCGGGACAGGGGGCAAGGAATGGCTACACCTTC. This sequence encodes CASSSGQGARNGYTF.